One sample yielded the 23 T cell receptor beta chains listed below, sequenced in a study of post-analysis software for immune sequencing data. Study-wide findings and caveats: Roughly five TRBV segments appeared more often in patients than in controls, and TRBV5-6, TRBV5-1 and TRBV20-1 were among these.

Libraries were made from TCR beta cDNA, and they carried unique molecular identifiers. TCRdb itself ran the PCR reads through MiXCR, one entry per CDR3 protein. The sample lists hundreds of thousands of distinct CDR3 sequences, 44% seen once, with approximately 1.7% in the top ten. These receptors lack a known antigen. The sequenced material came from blood. Receptor source: a girl aged 10 to 17 with multiple sclerosis.

The chain combines TRBV5-5 with TRBJ2-2, with a possible D match to TRBD1 (6 bases). V was clipped by 4 bases and J by 6 bases, with 10 bases between them. This CDR3 has 13 residues. Germline CDR1 SGHKS, CDR2 YYEKEE (reference sequence). In DNA form, the CDR3 reads TGTGCCAGCAGCGCACAGGGTCCCGGGGAGCTGTTTTTT. Residues: CASSAQGPGELFF.

This chain connects TRBV7-3 to TRBJ2-1; 9 bases fit TRBD2. The CDR3 has 15 amino acids. In germline, CDR1 is SGHTA, CDR2 FQGTGA. J lost 5 bases, V lost 5 bases, and 7 bases had no gene match. DNA of the CDR3: TGTGCCAGCAGCCTTCTAGCGGGGTTCAACAATGAGCAGTTCTTC. Protein: CASSLLAGFNNEQFF.

This clonotype has more than one count but fewer than ten. The chain has TRBV29-1 and TRBJ2-7; D gene ambiguous. The V and J ends lost 1 base and 0 bases respectively, with 7 bases between them. CDR1 is SQVTM and CDR2 is ANQGSEA in the germline V gene. This CDR3 spans 13 amino acids. The CDR3 loop is CSVEGPLSYEQYF. CDR3 coding DNA: TGCAGCGTTGAAGGACCCCTCTCCTACGAGCAGTACTTC.

This CDR3 is CASSSSPRLSGRETQYF. In nucleotides, the CDR3 is TGTGCCAGCAGCTCTTCCCCCCGGTTATCGGGGCGGGAGACCCAGTACTTC. V usage is TRBV7-2 and J usage is TRBJ2-5; D possibly matches TRBD1 or TRBD2 (5 bases each). Germline V gives CDR1 SGHTA, CDR2 FQGNSA. V lost 4 bases to trimming and J lost 5 bases, with 23 bases between them. The length of the CDR3 is 17 residues.

This chain joins TRBV12-3 or TRBV12-4 and TRBJ1-2, with D uncertain. The V and J ends lost 3 bases and 0 bases respectively, with 8 bases between them. CDR3 length: 14 residues. CDR3 sequence reads: CASSFRRTNYGYTF. For the CDR3, the DNA is TGTGCCAGCAGTTTCAGGAGAACTAACTATGGCTACACCTTC.

The V gene is TRBV29-1, the J gene TRBJ2-3; TRBD2 aligns across 9 bases. Germline V gives CDR1 SQVTM, CDR2 ANQGSEA. Germline trimming cut 6 bases from V and 7 bases from J; bases unmatched to any gene: 11. The CDR3 runs 14 residues. The CDR3 DNA sequence: TGCAGCGTGGGGGGGGCTAGCGGGGCGTATACGCAGTATTTT. Translation: CSVGGASGAYTQYF.

This clonotype was seen only once. J is TRBJ1-1 and V is TRBV6-5; tentatively, D is TRBD1 (5 bases). This CDR3 contains 14 residues. V lost 7 bases and J 4 bases, leaving 16 bases between the germline ends. From germline, CDR1 is MNHEY and CDR2 SVGAGI. In DNA form, the CDR3 reads TGTGCCAGCATCAAAAGGTCGGGGGGCACTGAAGCTTTCTTT. This translates into CASIKRSGGTEAFF.

The V call is TRBV6-5, the J call TRBJ1-2; weak D call: TRBD1 (6 bases). Germline CDR1 MNHEY, CDR2 SVGAGI. Trimming stripped 6 bases from V and 6 bases from J, with 11 bases between. The CDR3 is 12 amino acids. The chain's CDR3 is CASSTGLDGYTF. As DNA, the CDR3 is TGTGCCAGCAGCACAGGGTTGGATGGCTACACCTTC.

The chain recombines TRBV10-3 with TRBJ2-7; D is unclear. This CDR3 spans 15 amino acids. Between the trimmed V and J ends, which lost 1 base and 6 bases, there was a span of 16 bases. Germline CDR1 reads ENHRY; CDR2 reads SYGVKD. CDR3 nucleotides: TGTGCCATCAGTGAGTTACCTTACAATTTCGGCGAGCAGTACTTC. It yields the protein CAISELPYNFGEQYF.

The rearrangement joins TRBV6-4 to TRBJ2-1, with D perhaps given as TRBD1 or TRBD2 (6 bases each). Germline loops: CDR1 MRHNA, CDR2 SNTAGT. This CDR3 is built from 15 residues. V lost 0 bases and J lost 9, with 15 bases in between. The CDR3 region has the DNA TGTGCCAGCAGTGACTCCTTCGGGGGCAGGATTGAGCAGTTCTTC. Translating gives CASSDSFGGRIEQFF.

This chain connects TRBV5-1 to TRBJ2-3, with D perhaps TRBD1 or TRBD2 (5 bases each). The CDR3 has 16 residues. V was shortened by 0 bases and J by 8 bases, with 19 bases between the two germline ends. Germline CDR1 and CDR2: SGHRS and YFSETQ. The CDR3 here is CASSLEASLSQGTQYF. CDR3 in DNA: TGCGCCAGCAGCTTGGAGGCTAGCCTGTCCCAGGGTACGCAGTATTTT. Filled out from reference TRBV5-1 and TRBJ2-3, the complete variable domain reads KAGVTQTPRYLIKTRGQQVTLSCSPISGHRSVSWYQQTPGQGLQFLFEYFSETQRNKGNFPGRFSGRQFSNSRSEMNVSTLELGDSALYLCASSLEASLSQGTQYFGPGTRLTVL.

The sample holds a few counts of this clonotype. In DNA, the CDR3 is TGTGCCAGCAGTTTAGAAGGACTAGCGGTCCAAGAGACCCAGTACTTC. Encoded protein: CASSLEGLAVQETQYF. The chain has TRBV12-3 or TRBV12-4 and TRBJ2-5; 10 bases align to TRBD2. Unmatched junction bases numbered 3, after V lost 1 base and J lost 1 base. The CDR3 runs to 16 residues.

The rearrangement links TRBV28 to TRBJ1-2; 7 nucleotides match TRBD1. The CDR3 extends over 14 amino acids. V lost 8 bases, J lost 4 bases, and 10 bases stayed unmatched. Germline CDR1 MDHEN, CDR2 SYDVKM. Here the CDR3 reads CASRLETGAYGYTF. The CDR3 bases are TGTGCCAGCCGTCTGGAAACAGGGGCCTATGGCTACACCTTC.

This clonotype was counted a single time. The gene calls are TRBV6-6 and TRBJ1-1; TRBD1 is a possible D gene (6 bases). V was trimmed by 4 bases and J by 4 bases, leaving 13 bases between them. Germline V CDR1 and CDR2: MNHNY, SVGAGI (reference sequence). The length of the CDR3 is 14 residues. The CDR3 spells CASSFNRVPTEAFF. Written as DNA, the CDR3 is TGTGCCAGCAGTTTCAACAGGGTCCCCACTGAAGCTTTCTTT.

The chain joins TRBV2 to TRBJ2-3; TRBD1 aligns across 10 bases. Per germline, CDR1 SNHLY and CDR2 FYNNEI. This CDR3 has 14 amino acids. J was trimmed by 11 bases and V by 5 bases; bases with no gene match: 10. The CDR3 loop is CASSSGQGNGRQYF. CDR3 sequence (DNA): TGTGCCAGCAGTTCGGGACAGGGGAATGGGAGGCAGTATTTT. The whole variable domain, remainder taken from reference TRBV2 and TRBJ2-3, is EPEVTQTPSHQVTQMGQEVILRCVPISNHLYFYWYRQILGQKVEFLVSFYNNEISEKSEIFDDQFSVERPDGSNFTLKIRSTKLEDSAMYFCASSSGQGNGRQYFGPGTRLTVL.

V and J are TRBV6-5 and TRBJ1-2; possible D gene TRBD1, 6 bases. V shed 6 bases and J shed 7 bases, with 12 bases lying between them. The CDR3 spans 12 residues. Germline V gene lookup returns CDR1 MNHEY and CDR2 SVGAGI. Here the CDR3 reads CASSRGALGYTF. The CDR3 DNA follows: TGTGCCAGCAGCCGGGGGGCTCTTGGCTACACCTTC.

In this sample, this clonotype turned up a few times. The chain has TRBV10-3 and TRBJ1-1; perhaps TRBD1 as D (6 bases). The V gene's germline CDR1 is ENHRY and CDR2 SYGVKD. The CDR3 sequence is 15 residues long. Between the trimmed V and J ends, which lost 3 bases and 10 bases, there was a span of 21 bases. The CDR3 is CAISDPNPGAPRAFF. The CDR3 nucleotides are TGTGCCATCAGTGACCCGAATCCGGGGGCACCCAGAGCTTTCTTT.

The rearrangement links TRBV12-3 or TRBV12-4 to TRBJ1-4; no definite D call. This CDR3 is 13 amino acids long. The ends were cut back, 6 bases at V and 8 bases at J, with 13 bases in the middle. The CDR3 bases are TGTGCCAGCAGGGAGGGCATAAGCGAAAAACTGTTTTTT. Its protein product is CASREGISEKLFF.

This chain connects TRBV12-3 or TRBV12-4 to TRBJ2-1; TRBD2 aligns across 7 bases. The CDR3 length is 13 residues. Trimming at V came to 7 bases and at J to 4 bases, leaving 4 bases not matched to a gene. CDR3 bases: TGTGCCAGCAAGCCGGGACTATACAATGAGCAGTTCTTC. Translated: CASKPGLYNEQFF.

This chain connects TRBV10-2 to TRBJ2-1, with TRBD2 matching over 13 bases. CDR1 is WSHSY, CDR2 SAAADI, per germline. This CDR3 comprises 16 residues. V lost 4 bases and J lost 2; bases outside the gene matches: 2. CDR3 coding DNA: TGCGCCAGCAGTGGGACTAGCGGGAGTGCCTACAATGAGCAGTTCTTC. Translation gives CASSGTSGSAYNEQFF.

The V gene is TRBV7-6, the J gene TRBJ2-1, with D perhaps TRBD1 (5 bases). The V and J ends lost 5 bases and 6 bases respectively, with 17 bases between them. From germline, CDR1 is SGHVS and CDR2 FNYEAQ. The CDR3 has 15 amino acids. CDR3 nucleotides: TGTGCCAGCAGCCTCGACCAGGGCCCAGGCAATGAGCAGTTCTTC. It codes for CASSLDQGPGNEQFF.

The chain has TRBV29-1 and TRBJ2-3; D may be TRBD1 or TRBD2 (5 bases each). Germline assignment: CDR1 SQVTM and CDR2 ANQGSEA. The CDR3 totals 14 residues. Trimming left V 4 bases short and J 2 bases short, with 13 bases between. The CDR3 nucleotides are TGCAGCGTTGGGGACGTCTACTACACAGATACGCAGTATTTT. Its translation is CSVGDVYYTDTQYF.

This clonotype was observed a few times. The rearrangement joins TRBV10-3 to TRBJ2-1; D is possibly TRBD1 or TRBD2 (5 bases each). The CDR3 is made up of 16 amino acids. V dropped 4 bases and J dropped 4 bases, with 17 bases sitting between them. CDR1 is ENHRY, CDR2 SYGVKD, per germline. CDR3 sequence (DNA): TGTGCCATCAGTGGACCCTCGGGGACGACTTACAATGAGCAGTTCTTC. The encoded protein is CAISGPSGTTYNEQFF.